The next 25 T cell receptor beta chains were all read from a single sample in a study of shared clonotypes between healthy human individuals. Cells designated naive CD8 were CD45RO-negative and were positively selected for CCR7, with terminally differentiated effector memory CD45RA+ cells excluded. The repertoire was sequenced with immunoSEQ multiplex PCR; TCRdb's copy has only in-frame clones and lacks some. The sample includes millions of clones, around 93% of them seen just once. The source material was naive CD8+ T cells from PBMCs. The receptors shown here come from a man between 18 and 29 years old in good health. Some clones in this sample may be carry-over from other donors' samples.

The table lists this clone with a count of one. V gene TRBV27 combines with J gene TRBJ1-1, with TRBD1 as a possible D gene (6 bases). CDR1 and CDR2 (germline): MNHEY, SMNVEV (reference sequence). V lost 4 bases and J lost 3, with 15 bases in between. CDR3 length: 15 amino acids. Here the CDR3 reads CASSSPLRGYTEAFF. The CDR3 DNA sequence: TGTGCCAGCAGTTCACCGCTGAGGGGGTACACTGAAGCTTTCTTT.

The chain combines TRBV28 with TRBJ2-7; the D gene is possibly TRBD1 (5 bases). CDR3 size: 15 residues. The germline CDR1 and CDR2 sequences are MDHEN and SYDVKM. Trimming left V 5 bases short and J 2 bases short, with 16 bases between. The CDR3 spells CASSPNHGQAYEQYF. CDR3 nucleotide sequence: TGTGCCAGCAGTCCGAACCATGGACAAGCCTACGAGCAGTACTTC. Full variable domain (remainder filled in from reference TRBV28 and TRBJ2-7): DVKVTQSSRYLVKRTGEKVFLECVQDMDHENMFWYRQDPGLGLRLIYFSYDVKMKEKGDIPEGYSVSREKKERFSLILESASTNQTSMYLCASSPNHGQAYEQYFGPGTRLTVT.

V and J are TRBV27 and TRBJ2-5, with D possibly TRBD1 on 6 matching bases. Trimming pared 5 bases from V and 5 bases from J, leaving 21 bases between. The CDR3 runs 16 residues. CDR1 and CDR2 from the germline V gene are MNHEY and SMNVEV (reference sequence). The CDR3 DNA reads as TGTGCCAGCAGTCTCTTATACGAAGGGGGTGGGGAGACCCAGTACTTC. Residues: CASSLLYEGGGETQYF.

The genes are TRBV7-6 and TRBJ2-7, with 8 bases that match TRBD2. CDR1 and CDR2 (germline): SGHVS, FNYEAQ. The ends lost 2 bases at V and 4 bases at J; junction bases unmatched: 19. CDR3 length: 19 residues. CDR3 sequence reads: CASSLLSPEGTSGAYEQYF. CDR3 coding DNA: TGTGCCAGCAGCTTATTGTCACCGGAGGGAACTAGCGGAGCTTACGAGCAGTACTTC.

This sequence joins TRBV7-8 and TRBJ1-1; D gene uncertain. The CDR3 is 15 residues long. Germline V gives CDR1 SGHVS, CDR2 FQNEAQ. The V end lost 2 bases, the J end lost 0 bases, and 10 bases lay between the germline ends. The CDR3 protein is CASSLPQVMNTEAFF. CDR3 nucleotide sequence: TGTGCCAGCAGCTTACCCCAGGTCATGAACACTGAAGCTTTCTTT.

For this clone: The germline gene is not matched at one end of the junction; a read error may be the cause. The V gene is TRBV11-2, the J gene TRBJ2-7, with a possible D match to TRBD2 (5 bases). Germline values: CDR1 SGHAT, CDR2 FQNNGV. The CDR3 spans 15 residues. The CDR3 is CASSLERRSSYEQYF. In DNA, the CDR3 is TGTGCCAGCAGCCTAGAGCGGAGGAGCTCCTACGAGCAGTACTTC.

The chain links TRBV25-1 to TRBJ1-4; the D gene is possibly TRBD1 (6 bases). V was clipped by 2 bases and J by 6 bases, with 10 bases between them. Germline V CDR1 and CDR2: MGHDK, SYGVNS. This CDR3 comprises 14 residues. CDR3 residues: CASSEDRTDEKLFF. Written as DNA, the CDR3 is TGTGCCAGCAGTGAAGACAGGACAGATGAAAAACTGTTTTTT.

J is TRBJ1-2 and V is TRBV13; perhaps TRBD1 as D (6 bases). The CDR3 sequence is 14 residues long. The ends were cut back, 4 bases at V and 6 bases at J, with 15 bases in the middle. CDR1 and CDR2 from the germline V gene are PRHDT and FYEKMQ (reference sequence). The CDR3 spells CASSSNDQGHGYTF. The CDR3 coding sequence is TGTGCCAGCAGCTCCAACGATCAGGGGCATGGCTACACCTTC.

The chain uses TRBV28 and TRBJ2-3; D is unresolved. Germline CDR1 is MDHEN and CDR2 is SYDVKM. This CDR3 region has 16 residues. The germline V and J ends were trimmed by 5 bases and 3 bases, with 18 bases remaining between them. The CDR3 DNA is TGTGCCAGCAGTCCACCGCGTCCCGCCGGGACAGATACGCAGTATTTT. This translates into CASSPPRPAGTDTQYF.

V usage is TRBV9 and J usage is TRBJ2-7; 7 positions match TRBD1. This CDR3 comprises 17 residues. Germline V gene data show CDR1 as SGDLS and CDR2 as YYNGEE. Trimming took 3 bases from V and 2 from J; bases not matched to a gene: 14. This CDR3 reads CASSDAIDRVKPYEQYF. The DNA of the CDR3 is TGTGCCAGCAGCGATGCAATAGACAGGGTAAAGCCCTACGAGCAGTACTTC. Drawing the rest from reference TRBV9 and TRBJ2-7, the complete variable domain is DSGVTQTPKHLITATGQRVTLRCSPRSGDLSVYWYQQSLDQGLQFLIQYYNGEERAKGNILERFSAQQFPDLHSELNLSSLELGDSALYFCASSDAIDRVKPYEQYFGPGTRLTVT.

Comments on this clone: Different DNA sequences within this sample yield the same CDR3. The genes are TRBV6-5 and TRBJ2-7; possible D gene TRBD2, 7 bases. Germline values: CDR1 MNHEY, CDR2 SVGAGI. This CDR3 is built from 15 residues. V was clipped by 2 bases and J by 1 base, with 12 bases between them. CDR3 loop: CASSYGGGGSYEQYF. Here the CDR3 DNA reads TGTGCCAGCAGTTACGGGGGAGGGGGGTCCTACGAGCAGTACTTC.

This clone was recorded only once. The chain couples TRBV15 to TRBJ2-2; D is perhaps TRBD1 or TRBD2 (6 bases each). This CDR3 is built from 18 residues. Trimming took off 5 bases at V and 0 bases at J, with 19 bases between the two ends. Looked up from germline, CDR1 is LNHNV and CDR2 is YYDKDF (reference sequence). CDR3 in DNA: TGTGCCACCAGCCGGAGGGGCGACAGGACCGCGAACACCGGGGAGCTGTTTTTT. Translating gives CATSRRGDRTANTGELFF.

The V gene is TRBV15, the J gene TRBJ1-5; possible D gene TRBD1, 5 bases. CDR1 is LNHNV and CDR2 is YYDKDF in the germline V gene (reference sequence). Trimming left V 4 bases short and J 2 bases short, with 15 bases between. CDR3 size: 16 residues. The CDR3 region has the DNA TGTGCCACCAGCACACCCGGGGGGGTCGGCAATCAGCCCCAGCATTTT. Translation: CATSTPGGVGNQPQHF.

The rearrangement links TRBV28 to TRBJ1-2; D not certain. Trimming left V 3 bases short and J 2 bases short, with 13 bases between. The CDR3 loop spans 15 amino acids. CDR1 and CDR2 from the germline V gene are MDHEN and SYDVKM. The DNA for the CDR3 is TGTGCCAGCAGTTTCTCCGGACCAGCAAACTATGGCTACACCTTC. This sequence encodes CASSFSGPANYGYTF.

To note about this clone: Other DNA sequences in the sample encode the same CDR3. V is TRBV10-3 and J is TRBJ2-7, with D possibly being TRBD2 (5 bases). V lost 0 bases and J 4 bases, leaving 7 bases between the germline ends. CDR3 length: 13 residues. Germline V CDR1 and CDR2: ENHRY, SYGVKD. CDR3 region: CAISESRAYEQYF. CDR3 sequence (DNA): TGTGCCATCAGTGAGTCGAGGGCTTACGAGCAGTACTTC.

This sequence joins TRBV28 and TRBJ1-5; no firm D call. The germline gives CDR1 MDHEN, CDR2 SYDVKM. Trimming cost V 2 bases and J 2 bases, with 10 bases left between them. The CDR3 loop spans 15 amino acids. The CDR3 sequence is CASSLKGWGNQPQHF. The CDR3 bases are TGTGCCAGCAGTTTAAAGGGATGGGGCAATCAGCCCCAGCATTTT.

The chain joins TRBV5-1 to TRBJ2-7; 7 bases are shared with TRBD2. Germline trimming cut 4 bases from V and 3 bases from J; bases unmatched to any gene: 7. Looked up from germline, CDR1 is SGHRS and CDR2 is YFSETQ. The CDR3 extends over 14 amino acids. The CDR3 nucleotides read TGCGCCAGCAGCGTGGGAGGGTTCCACTACGAGCAGTACTTC. This sequence encodes CASSVGGFHYEQYF.

This chain joins TRBV6-1 and TRBJ2-7, with TRBD1 identical over 7 bases. The CDR3 totals 14 residues. Trimming cost V 2 bases and J 1 base; bases outside gene matches: 2. Per the germline V gene, CDR1 is MNHNS and CDR2 is SASEGT. DNA for the CDR3: TGTGCCAGCAGTGAACGGGACAGATCCTACGAGCAGTACTTC. Translating gives CASSERDRSYEQYF.

The chain combines TRBV7-9 with TRBJ2-7, with no clear D. V gave up 4 bases and J gave up 3 bases, with 10 bases separating them. CDR1 SEHNR and CDR2 FQNEAQ come from the germline V gene (reference sequence). The CDR3 is 13 residues long. The CDR3 reads CASSSSRNYEQYF. DNA for the CDR3: TGTGCCAGCAGCTCTTCTAGGAACTACGAGCAGTACTTC. Variable domain in full (rest from reference TRBV7-9 and TRBJ2-7): DTGVSQNPRHKITKRGQNVTFRCDPISEHNRLYWYRQTLGQGPEFLTYFQNEAQLEKSRLLSDRFSAERPKGSFSTLEIQRTEQGDSAMYLCASSSSRNYEQYFGPGTRLTVT.

The DNA for the CDR3 is TGTGCCGGAGATAGCGGAGCAGCCTACAATGAGCAGTTCTTC. It encodes CAGDSGAAYNEQFF. The rearrangement joins TRBV6-1 to TRBJ2-1, with a weak D call TRBD2 (6 bases). This CDR3 spans 14 amino acids. Trimming stripped 11 bases from V and 2 bases from J, with 16 bases between. Germline loops: CDR1 MNHNS, CDR2 SASEGT.

The chain carries TRBV6-5 and TRBJ1-5, with TRBD1 matching 9 bases. V shed 4 bases, J shed 7 bases, and the junction held 8 bases outside the gene matches. Germline V gives CDR1 MNHEY, CDR2 SVGAGI. The CDR3 has 15 residues. As DNA, the CDR3 is TGTGCCAGCAGTTTAACAGGGGGCGGGGGGCAGCCCCAGCATTTT. It specifies CASSLTGGGGQPQHF.

The rearrangement uses TRBV2 and TRBJ1-2, with 7 bases that match TRBD1. Germline trimming cut 6 bases from V and 6 bases from J; bases unmatched to any gene: 16. Germline V CDR1 and CDR2: SNHLY, FYNNEI. The CDR3 covers 16 residues. CDR3 DNA: TGTGCCAGCAGGACCCCGGGACAGATATTACTCCATGGCTACACCTTC. Protein product: CASRTPGQILLHGYTF.

The CDR3, as DNA: TGTGCCAGTAGCCCCGGGACTAGCGACCCCGCTCGGCAGTTCTTC. This gives the protein CASSPGTSDPARQFF. V usage is TRBV19 and J usage is TRBJ2-1, with TRBD2 matching over 10 bases. The V gene end was trimmed by 6 bases and the J gene end by 12 bases; junction bases not matched to a gene: 14. CDR3 length: 15 residues. CDR1 is LNHDA and CDR2 is SQIVND in the germline V gene (reference sequence).

The chain carries TRBV7-9 and TRBJ2-7; D possibly corresponds to TRBD1 (5 bases). This CDR3 region has 15 residues. The V end lost 4 bases, the J end lost 0 bases, and 13 bases lay between the germline ends. The germline V gene has CDR1 SEHNR and CDR2 FQNEAQ (reference sequence). The CDR3 coding sequence is TGTGCCAGCAGCTCACAAGTACAGGACTCCTACGAGCAGTACTTC. It translates to CASSSQVQDSYEQYF.

The count of this clone is one. V gene TRBV7-9 combines with J gene TRBJ2-1; tentatively, D is TRBD1 or TRBD2 (5 bases each). The CDR3 length is 17 residues. V shed 5 bases and J shed 0 bases, with 17 bases lying between them. Germline CDR1 and CDR2: SEHNR and FQNEAQ (reference sequence). The CDR3 here is CASSQLGEFGSYNEQFF. As DNA, the CDR3 is TGTGCCAGCAGCCAGTTAGGGGAGTTTGGCTCCTACAATGAGCAGTTCTTC.